This TCR beta chain was documented in a study of blood T cells in healthy people across ages. The germline V gene encodes CDR1 MNHEY and CDR2 SVGEGT. The J segment lost 7 bases and the V segment lost 10 bases, leaving 13 bases of the junction unmatched. The CDR3 extends over 14 amino acids. A second PCR, run for about 6 to 12 cycles, used a sample-barcoded 5' primer plus a J-beta primer mix. All cDNA molecules were each tagged by a template-switch adaptor with 12 random nucleotides. Using its own MiXCR run on the 5' RACE reads, TCRdb lists one record per CDR3 protein. The data show about 1,500,000 distinct CDR3 sequences, with approximately 30% seen just once and around 7.7% held by the top ten. Points from the study as a whole: As naive T cell percentage varied, TCR beta diversity correlated strongly with it. Per million T cells, the diversity of TCR beta decreased roughly linearly as age advanced. Any changes in expanded clonotypes were possibly confounded, as donor CMV status remained unknown.

As regards this clonotype: Its specificity is unknown.

This receptor was taken from a woman between 25 and 40 years old in good health. The gene calls are TRBV6-2 or TRBV6-3 and TRBJ2-1; TRBD2 aligns across 7 bases. Sequences were obtained from blood. In DNA, the CDR3 is TGTGCCACCATAGTAGGCGGGAGATCAAATGAGCAGTTCTTC. Protein sequence: CATIVGGRSNEQFF.